This TCR beta chain originates from a study of PD-1 blockade in mismatch repair-deficient tumors. The CDR3 runs 14 residues. The V gene's germline CDR1 is LNHDA and CDR2 SQIVND (reference sequence). V lost 7 bases and J lost 4; bases outside the gene matches: 5. The assay was immunoSEQ multiplex PCR, and TCRdb's table has in-frame clones only and misses some. The profile covers tens of thousands of clones, with about 85% appearing a single time and 2.6% taken by the ten largest. This sequence was found in an adult with mismatch repair-deficient cancer. The sample was peripheral blood, taken 12 weeks after starting pembrolizumab. The J gene is TRBJ2-1, the V gene TRBV19; 9 positions agree with TRBD2. CDR3 region: CASTLTSGYNEQFF. The CDR3 DNA reads TGTGCCAGTACATTGACTAGCGGATACAATGAGCAGTTCTTC.